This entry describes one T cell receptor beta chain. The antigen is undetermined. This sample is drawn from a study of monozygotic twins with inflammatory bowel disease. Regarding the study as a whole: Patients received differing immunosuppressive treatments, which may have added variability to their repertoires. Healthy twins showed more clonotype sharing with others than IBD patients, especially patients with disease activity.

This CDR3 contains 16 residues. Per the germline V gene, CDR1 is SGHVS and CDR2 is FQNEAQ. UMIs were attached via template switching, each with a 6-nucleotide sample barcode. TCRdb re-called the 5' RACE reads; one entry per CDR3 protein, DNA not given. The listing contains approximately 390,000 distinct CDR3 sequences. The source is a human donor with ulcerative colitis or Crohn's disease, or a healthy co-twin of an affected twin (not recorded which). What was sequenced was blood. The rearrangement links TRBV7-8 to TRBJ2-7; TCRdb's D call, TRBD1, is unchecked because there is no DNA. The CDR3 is CASRKDRDGRLSQQYF.